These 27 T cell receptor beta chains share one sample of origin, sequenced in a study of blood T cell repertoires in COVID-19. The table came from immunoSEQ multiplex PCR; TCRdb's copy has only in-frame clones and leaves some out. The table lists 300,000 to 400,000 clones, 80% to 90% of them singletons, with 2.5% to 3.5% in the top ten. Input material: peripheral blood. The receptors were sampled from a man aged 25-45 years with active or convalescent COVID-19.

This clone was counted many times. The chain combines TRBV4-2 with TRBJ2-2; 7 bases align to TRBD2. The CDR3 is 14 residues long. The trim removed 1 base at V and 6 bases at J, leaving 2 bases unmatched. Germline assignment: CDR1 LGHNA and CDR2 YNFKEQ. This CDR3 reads CASSQGEGPGELFF. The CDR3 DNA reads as TGTGCCAGCAGCCAAGGGGAGGGTCCCGGGGAGCTGTTTTTT.

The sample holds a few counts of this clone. The CDR3 region has the DNA TGTGCCAGCAGCCACTCGGGGGTTGGAAACACCATATATTTT. This gives the protein CASSHSGVGNTIYF. The chain has TRBV7-2 and TRBJ1-3, with a weak D call TRBD1 (5 bases). The CDR3 spans 14 residues. The V and J ends lost 5 bases and 3 bases respectively, with 11 bases between them. The germline gives CDR1 SGHTA, CDR2 FQGNSA.

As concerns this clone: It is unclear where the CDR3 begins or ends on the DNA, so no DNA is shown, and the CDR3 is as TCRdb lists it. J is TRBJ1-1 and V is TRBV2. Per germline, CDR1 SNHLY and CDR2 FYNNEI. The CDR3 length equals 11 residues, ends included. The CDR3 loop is CASSVGGGSFF.

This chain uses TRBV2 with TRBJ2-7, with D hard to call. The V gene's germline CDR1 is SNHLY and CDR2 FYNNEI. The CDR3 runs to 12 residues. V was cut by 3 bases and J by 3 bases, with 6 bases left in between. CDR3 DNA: TGTGCCAGCAGTGAGATGAGCTACGAGCAGTACTTC. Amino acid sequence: CASSEMSYEQYF. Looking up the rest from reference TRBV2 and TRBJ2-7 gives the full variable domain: EPEVTQTPSHQVTQMGQEVILRCVPISNHLYFYWYRQILGQKVEFLVSFYNNEISEKSEIFDDQFSVERPDGSNFTLKIRSTKLEDSAMYFCASSEMSYEQYFGPGTRLTVT.

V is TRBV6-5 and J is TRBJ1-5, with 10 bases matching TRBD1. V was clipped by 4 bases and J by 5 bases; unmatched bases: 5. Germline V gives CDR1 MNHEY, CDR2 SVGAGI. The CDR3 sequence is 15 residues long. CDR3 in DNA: TGTGCCAGCAGTTTTAGACAGGGGGCATATCAGCCCCAGCATTTT. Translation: CASSFRQGAYQPQHF.

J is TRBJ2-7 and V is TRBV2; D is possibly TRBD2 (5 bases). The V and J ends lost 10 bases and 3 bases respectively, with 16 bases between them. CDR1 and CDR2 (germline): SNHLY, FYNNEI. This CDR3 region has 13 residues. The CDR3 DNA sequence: TGTGCCACAGCGGTTACCGGGGTCTACGAGCAGTACTTC. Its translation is CATAVTGVYEQYF. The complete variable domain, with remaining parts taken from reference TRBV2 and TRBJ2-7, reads EPEVTQTPSHQVTQMGQEVILRCVPISNHLYFYWYRQILGQKVEFLVSFYNNEISEKSEIFDDQFSVERPDGSNFTLKIRSTKLEDSAMYFCATAVTGVYEQYFGPGTRLTVT.

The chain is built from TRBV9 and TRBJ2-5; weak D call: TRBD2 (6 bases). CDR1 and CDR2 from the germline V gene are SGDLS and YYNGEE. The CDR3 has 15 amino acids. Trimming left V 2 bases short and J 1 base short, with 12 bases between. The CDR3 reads CASSVEGLVQETQYF. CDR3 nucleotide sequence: TGTGCCAGCAGCGTGGAGGGGCTGGTCCAAGAGACCCAGTACTTC.

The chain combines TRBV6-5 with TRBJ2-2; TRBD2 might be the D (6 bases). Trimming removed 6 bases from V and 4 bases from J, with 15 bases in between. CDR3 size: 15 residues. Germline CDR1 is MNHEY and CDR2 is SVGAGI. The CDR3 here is CASSPWRGPTGELFF. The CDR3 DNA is TGTGCCAGCAGCCCCTGGAGGGGCCCCACCGGGGAGCTGTTTTTT.

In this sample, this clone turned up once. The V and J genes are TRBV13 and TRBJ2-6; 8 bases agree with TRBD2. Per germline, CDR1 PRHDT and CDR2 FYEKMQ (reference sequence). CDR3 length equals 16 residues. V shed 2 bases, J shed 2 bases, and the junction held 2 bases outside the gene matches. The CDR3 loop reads CASSLKAGAGANVLTF. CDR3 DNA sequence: TGTGCCAGCAGCTTAAAAGCGGGAGCTGGGGCCAACGTCCTGACTTTC.

The CDR3 nucleotides are TGCGCCAGCAGCCAAGATCGGGGTCAGGGGGGAGCTTTCTTT. Its translation is CASSQDRGQGGAFF. The J gene is TRBJ1-1, the V gene TRBV4-3, with 7 bases fitting TRBD1. The CDR3 is made up of 14 amino acids. Germline CDR1 reads LGHNA; CDR2 reads YSLEER. J lost 10 bases, V lost 0 bases, and 8 bases had no gene match.

CDR3 region: CASSPSGGNQPQHF. The CDR3 DNA follows: TGTGCCAGCAGCCCCTCGGGTGGAAACCAGCCCCAGCATTTT. The V gene is TRBV7-9, the J gene TRBJ1-5; D call uncertain. Germline CDR1 reads SEHNR; CDR2 reads FQNEAQ (reference sequence). V was pared by 5 bases and J by 7 bases, with 15 bases between. The CDR3 spans 14 residues.

The CDR3: CASIPFRTNTGELFF. Written as DNA, the CDR3 is TGTGCCAGCATCCCTTTCCGGACTAACACCGGGGAGCTGTTTTTT. V usage is TRBV7-8 and J usage is TRBJ2-2, with a tentative D call TRBD2 (5 bases). V lost 7 bases, J lost 2 bases, and 14 bases lay in between. The CDR3 length is 15 residues. Germline CDR1 reads SGHVS; CDR2 reads FQNEAQ.

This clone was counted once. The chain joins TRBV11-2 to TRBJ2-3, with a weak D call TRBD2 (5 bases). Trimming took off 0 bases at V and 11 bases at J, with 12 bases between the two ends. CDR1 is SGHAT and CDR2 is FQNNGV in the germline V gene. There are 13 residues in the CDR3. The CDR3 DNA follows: TGTGCCAGCAGCTTAGATCGGAGGCGCGGGCAGTATTTT. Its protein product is CASSLDRRRGQYF. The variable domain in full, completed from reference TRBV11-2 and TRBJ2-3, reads EAGVAQSPRYKIIEKRQSVAFWCNPISGHATLYWYQQILGQGPKLLIQFQNNGVVDDSQLPKDRFSAERLKGVDSTLKIQPAKLEDSAVYLCASSLDRRRGQYFGPGTRLTVL.

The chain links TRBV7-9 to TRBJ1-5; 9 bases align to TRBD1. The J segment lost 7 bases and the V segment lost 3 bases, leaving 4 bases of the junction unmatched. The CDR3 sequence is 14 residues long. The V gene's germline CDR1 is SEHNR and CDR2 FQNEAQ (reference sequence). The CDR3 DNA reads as TGTGCCAGCAGCTTCGGGACAGGGAACCAGCCCCAGCATTTT. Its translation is CASSFGTGNQPQHF.

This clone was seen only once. The CDR3 nucleotides are TGTGCCAGCAGCCGCTGGGGCAGCATGAACACTGAAGCTTTCTTT. This translates into CASSRWGSMNTEAFF. The chain carries TRBV6-5 and TRBJ1-1; a weak D match, TRBD1 (5 bases). The germline V gene has CDR1 MNHEY and CDR2 SVGAGI. Trimming took off 6 bases at V and 0 bases at J, with 14 bases between the two ends. The CDR3 sequence is 15 residues long.

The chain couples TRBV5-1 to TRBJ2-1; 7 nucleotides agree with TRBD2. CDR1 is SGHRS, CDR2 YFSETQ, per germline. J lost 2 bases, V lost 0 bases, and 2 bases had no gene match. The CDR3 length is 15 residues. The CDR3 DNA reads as TGCGCCAGCAGCTTGGTGGCGGGGGCCTACAATGAGCAGTTCTTC. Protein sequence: CASSLVAGAYNEQFF.

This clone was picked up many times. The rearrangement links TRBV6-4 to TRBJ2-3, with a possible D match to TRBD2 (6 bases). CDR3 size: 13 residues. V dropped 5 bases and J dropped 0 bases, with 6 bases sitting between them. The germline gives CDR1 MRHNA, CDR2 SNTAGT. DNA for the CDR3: TGTGCCAGCAGTAGCGGGAGCACAGATACGCAGTATTTT. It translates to CASSSGSTDTQYF.

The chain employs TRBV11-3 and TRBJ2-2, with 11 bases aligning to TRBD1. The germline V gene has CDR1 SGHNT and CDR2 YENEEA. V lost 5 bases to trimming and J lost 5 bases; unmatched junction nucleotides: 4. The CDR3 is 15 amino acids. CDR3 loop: CASSIGQGATGELFF. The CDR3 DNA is TGTGCCAGCAGCATCGGACAGGGGGCAACCGGGGAGCTGTTTTTT.

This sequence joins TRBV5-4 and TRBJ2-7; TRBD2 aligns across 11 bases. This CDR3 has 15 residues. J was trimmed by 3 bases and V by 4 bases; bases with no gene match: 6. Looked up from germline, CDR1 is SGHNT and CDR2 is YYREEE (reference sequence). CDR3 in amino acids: CASSQLAGDIYEQYF. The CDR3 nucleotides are TGTGCCAGCAGCCAACTAGCGGGAGACATCTACGAGCAGTACTTC.

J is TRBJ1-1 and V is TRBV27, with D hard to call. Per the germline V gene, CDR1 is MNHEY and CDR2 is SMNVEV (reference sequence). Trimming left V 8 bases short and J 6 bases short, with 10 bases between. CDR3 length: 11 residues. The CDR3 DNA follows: TGTGCCAGCGGGTACGACTCTGAAGCTTTCTTT. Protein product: CASGYDSEAFF.

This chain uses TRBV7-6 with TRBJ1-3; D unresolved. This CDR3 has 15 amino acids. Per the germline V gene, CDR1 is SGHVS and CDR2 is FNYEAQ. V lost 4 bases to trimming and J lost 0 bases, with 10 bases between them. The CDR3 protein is CASSSVTSSGNTIYF. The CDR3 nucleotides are TGTGCCAGCAGCTCGGTAACCTCCTCTGGAAACACCATATATTTT.

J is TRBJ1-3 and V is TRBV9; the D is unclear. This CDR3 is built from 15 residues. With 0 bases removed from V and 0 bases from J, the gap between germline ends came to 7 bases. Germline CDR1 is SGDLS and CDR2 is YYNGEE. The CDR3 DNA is TGTGCCAGCAGCGTAGGAGTAAGCTCTGGAAACACCATATATTTT. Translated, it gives CASSVGVSSGNTIYF.

CDR3 region: CASSIFGTGGNEQYF. Written as DNA, the CDR3 is TGTGCCAGTAGTATATTTGGGACAGGGGGTAACGAGCAGTACTTC. The chain carries TRBV19 and TRBJ2-7, with 11 positions matching TRBD1. Per the germline V gene, CDR1 is LNHDA and CDR2 is SQIVND (reference sequence). This CDR3 spans 15 amino acids. J was trimmed by 5 bases and V by 2 bases; bases with no gene match: 5.

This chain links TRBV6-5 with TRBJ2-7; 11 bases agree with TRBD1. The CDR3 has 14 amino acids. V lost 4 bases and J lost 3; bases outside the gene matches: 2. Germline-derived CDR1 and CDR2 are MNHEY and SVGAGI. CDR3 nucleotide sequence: TGTGCCAGCAGTTCCGGGACAGGGGGCTACGAGCAGTACTTC. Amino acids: CASSSGTGGYEQYF.

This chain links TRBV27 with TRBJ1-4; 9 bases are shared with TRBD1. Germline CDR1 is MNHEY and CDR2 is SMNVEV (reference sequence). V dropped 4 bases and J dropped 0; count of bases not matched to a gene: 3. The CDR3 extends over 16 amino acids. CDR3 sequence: CASSSRTGATNEKLFF. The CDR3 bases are TGTGCCAGCAGTTCCCGGACAGGGGCAACTAATGAAAAACTGTTTTTT.

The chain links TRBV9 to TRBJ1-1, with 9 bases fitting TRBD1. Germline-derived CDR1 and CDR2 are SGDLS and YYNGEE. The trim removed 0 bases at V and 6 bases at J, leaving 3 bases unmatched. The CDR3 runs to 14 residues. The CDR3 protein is CASSVGTGVSEAFF. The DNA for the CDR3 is TGTGCCAGCAGCGTAGGGACAGGGGTCTCTGAAGCTTTCTTT.

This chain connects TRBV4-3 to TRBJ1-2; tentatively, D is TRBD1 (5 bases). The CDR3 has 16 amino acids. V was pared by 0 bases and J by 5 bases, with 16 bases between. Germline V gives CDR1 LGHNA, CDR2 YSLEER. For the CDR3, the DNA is TGCGCCAGCAGCCAAGAGGGGTCTGGGGCCCTTTATGGCTACACCTTC. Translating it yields CASSQEGSGALYGYTF.